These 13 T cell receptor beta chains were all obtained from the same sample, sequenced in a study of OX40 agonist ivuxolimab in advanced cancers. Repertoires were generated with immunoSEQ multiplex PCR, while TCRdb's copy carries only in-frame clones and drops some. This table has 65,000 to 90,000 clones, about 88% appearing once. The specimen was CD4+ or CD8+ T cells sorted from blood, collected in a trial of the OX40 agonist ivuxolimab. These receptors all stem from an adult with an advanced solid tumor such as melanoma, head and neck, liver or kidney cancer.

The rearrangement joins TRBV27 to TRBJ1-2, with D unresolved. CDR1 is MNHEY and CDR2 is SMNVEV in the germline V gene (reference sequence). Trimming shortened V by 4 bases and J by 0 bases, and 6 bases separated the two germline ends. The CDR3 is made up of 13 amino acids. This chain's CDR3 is CASSSEANYGYTF. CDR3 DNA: TGTGCCAGCAGTTCTGAAGCTAACTATGGCTACACCTTC.

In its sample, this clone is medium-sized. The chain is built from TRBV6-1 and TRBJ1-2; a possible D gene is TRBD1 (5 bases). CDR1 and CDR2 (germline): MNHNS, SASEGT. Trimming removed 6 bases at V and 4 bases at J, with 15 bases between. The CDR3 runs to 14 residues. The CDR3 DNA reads TGTGCCAGCAGGACCTTGGGGGTGGTCTATGGCTACACCTTC. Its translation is CASRTLGVVYGYTF.

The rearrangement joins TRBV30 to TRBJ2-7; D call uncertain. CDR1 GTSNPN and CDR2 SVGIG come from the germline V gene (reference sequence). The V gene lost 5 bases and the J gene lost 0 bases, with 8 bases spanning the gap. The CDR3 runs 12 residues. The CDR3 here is CAWGRSSYEQYF. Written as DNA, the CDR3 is TGTGCCTGGGGACGTAGCTCCTACGAGCAGTACTTC.

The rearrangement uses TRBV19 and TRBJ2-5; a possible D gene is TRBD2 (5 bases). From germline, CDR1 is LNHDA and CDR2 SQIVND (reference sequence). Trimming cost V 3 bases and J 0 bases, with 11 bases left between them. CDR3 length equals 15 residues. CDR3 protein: CASSIGLGYQETQYF. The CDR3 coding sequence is TGTGCCAGTAGTATCGGACTCGGGTACCAAGAGACCCAGTACTTC.

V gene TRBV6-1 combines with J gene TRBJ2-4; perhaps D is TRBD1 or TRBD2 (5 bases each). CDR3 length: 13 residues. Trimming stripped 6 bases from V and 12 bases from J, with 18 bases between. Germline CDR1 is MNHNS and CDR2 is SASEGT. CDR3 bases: TGTGCCAGCAGCGGGGAGACAGCGCAGGGTCAGTACTTC. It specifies CASSGETAQGQYF.

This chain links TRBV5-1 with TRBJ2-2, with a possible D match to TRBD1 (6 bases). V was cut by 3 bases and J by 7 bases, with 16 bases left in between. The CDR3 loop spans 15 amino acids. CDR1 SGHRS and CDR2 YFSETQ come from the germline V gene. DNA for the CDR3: TGCGCCAGCAGCTCAGCTACAGGGTCTAACGGGGAGCTGTTTTTT. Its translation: CASSSATGSNGELFF.

The CDR3 region is CAWSAGLGQLTDTQYF. The CDR3 region has the DNA TGTGCCTGGAGTGCCGGATTAGGGCAACTCACAGATACGCAGTATTTT. The chain links TRBV30 to TRBJ2-3; D unclear. With 1 base removed from V and 2 bases from J, the gap between germline ends came to 16 bases. This CDR3 is 16 amino acids long. Germline V gene lookup returns CDR1 GTSNPN and CDR2 SVGIG (reference sequence).

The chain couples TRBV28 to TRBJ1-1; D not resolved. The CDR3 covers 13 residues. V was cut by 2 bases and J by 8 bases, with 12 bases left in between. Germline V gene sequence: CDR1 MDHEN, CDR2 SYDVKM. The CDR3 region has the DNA TGTGCCAGCAGTTTAACTTCGGCTCCAGAAGCTTTCTTT. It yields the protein CASSLTSAPEAFF.

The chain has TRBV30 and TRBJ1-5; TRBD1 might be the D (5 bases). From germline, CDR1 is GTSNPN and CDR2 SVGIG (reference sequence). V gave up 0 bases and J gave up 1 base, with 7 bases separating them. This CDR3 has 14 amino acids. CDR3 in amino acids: CAWSVWGSNQPQHF. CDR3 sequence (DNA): TGTGCCTGGAGTGTTTGGGGGAGCAATCAGCCCCAGCATTTT.

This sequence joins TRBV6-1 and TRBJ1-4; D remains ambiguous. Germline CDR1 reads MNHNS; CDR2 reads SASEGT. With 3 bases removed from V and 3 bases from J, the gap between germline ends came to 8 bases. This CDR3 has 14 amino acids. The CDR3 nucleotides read TGTGCCAGCAGTGACGGTTCGTCTAATGAAAAACTGTTTTTT. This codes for CASSDGSSNEKLFF.

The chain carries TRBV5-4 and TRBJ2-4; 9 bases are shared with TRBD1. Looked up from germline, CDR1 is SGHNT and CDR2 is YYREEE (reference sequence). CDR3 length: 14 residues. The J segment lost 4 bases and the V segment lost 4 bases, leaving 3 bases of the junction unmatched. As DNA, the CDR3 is TGTGCCAGCAGCACCGGACAGGGGAAAAACATTCAGTACTTC. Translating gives CASSTGQGKNIQYF.

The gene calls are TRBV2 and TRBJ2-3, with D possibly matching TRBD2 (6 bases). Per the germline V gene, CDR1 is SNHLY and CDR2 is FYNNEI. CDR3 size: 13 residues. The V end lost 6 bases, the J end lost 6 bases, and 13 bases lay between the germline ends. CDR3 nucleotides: TGTGCCAGCAGCCAGACTAGTGGTGATACGCAGTATTTT. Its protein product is CASSQTSGDTQYF.

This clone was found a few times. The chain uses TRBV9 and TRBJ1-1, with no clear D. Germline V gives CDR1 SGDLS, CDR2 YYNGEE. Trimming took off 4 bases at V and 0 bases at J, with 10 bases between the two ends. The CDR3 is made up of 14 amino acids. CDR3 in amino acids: CASSSTVMNTEAFF. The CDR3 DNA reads TGTGCCAGCAGCTCGACCGTAATGAACACTGAAGCTTTCTTT.